A single TCR beta chain is shown here with its context. Its antigen remains unknown. These data belong to a study of cytomegalovirus exposure and HLA in healthy donors. Each donor was nominally healthy when sampled (though unrecorded immune exposures were likely). Points from the study as a whole: In a later analysis, compared with equally common non-associated chains, HLA-associated beta chains were more expanded. The authors confirmed in vitro that a few CMV-associated chains were specific for CMV antigens. The authors reported that TCR beta sequences could predict HLA-A and HLA-B alleles. These predictions were accurate for most subjects in the first cohort.

In the PCR, 60 Vbeta and 13 Jbeta primers were used. The assay was immunoSEQ multiplex PCR, and TCRdb's table has in-frame clones only and misses some. The sample lists 100,000 to 150,000 clones; under 80% were seen once. Germline lookup yields CDR1 ENHRY and CDR2 SYGVKD. The CDR3 has 18 amino acids. V shed 3 bases and J shed 0 bases, with 18 bases lying between them. The chain joins TRBV10-3 to TRBJ1-3; no clear D gene. The sequencing sample was made of PBMCs. This receptor was identified in a man aged 35-49 years in good health and CMV-seropositive. CDR3 bases: TGTGCCATCAGTGACCCCCGGAGCGGGAGGAACTCTGGAAACACCATATATTTT. Its translation is CAISDPRSGRNSGNTIYF.